Presented here are 5 T cell receptor beta chains from one specimen sequenced in a study of T cells in Graves' hyperthyroidism and ophthalmopathy. RNA transcripts gave rise to amplified TCR beta CDR3 regions. Primed by the HTBI set, a first-round RT-PCR was run on the TCR CDR3. TCRdb passed the multiplex PCR reads through MiXCR, listing each CDR3 protein once. The table has about 580,000 distinct CDR3 sequences, approximately 13% seen once. Source material: blood. These receptors all come from a woman aged 25 to 45 with Graves' hyperthyroidism that later progressed to Graves' ophthalmopathy.

CDR3 nucleotides: TGCAGTGCGTGGACTAGCGGGACCCTGGGGGGAAACATTCAGTACTTC. This encodes CSAWTSGTLGGNIQYF. J is TRBJ2-4 and V is TRBV20-1, with 12 bases fitting TRBD2. From germline, CDR1 is DFQATT and CDR2 SNEGSKA (reference sequence). With V trimmed by 6 bases and J by 6 bases, 12 bases remained unmatched. CDR3 length: 16 residues.

J is TRBJ2-2 and V is TRBV4-1; TRBD2 is a possible D gene (6 bases). Trimming removed 0 bases from V and 2 bases from J, with 16 bases in between. The CDR3 runs to 18 residues. Looked up from germline, CDR1 is MGHRA and CDR2 is YSYEKL. CDR3 DNA: TGCGCCAGCAGCCAAGAGGAGGGGCCGTGGCAAAACACCGGGGAGCTGTTTTTT. This gives the protein CASSQEEGPWQNTGELFF.

This clonotype was seen only once. The chain recombines TRBV4-2 with TRBJ1-1, with D perhaps TRBD1 (5 bases). Trimming removed 1 base at V and 1 base at J, with 13 bases between. Per germline, CDR1 LGHNA and CDR2 YNFKEQ. The CDR3 has 16 amino acids. CDR3 bases: TGTGCCAGCAGCCAAGGTGTGGGTACAGGGAACACTGAAGCTTTCTTT. Protein sequence: CASSQGVGTGNTEAFF.

This clonotype was seen ten or more times. This chain joins TRBV28 and TRBJ2-7; 8 bases line up with TRBD2. Unmatched junction bases numbered 4, after V lost 11 bases and J lost 1 base. CDR1 MDHEN and CDR2 SYDVKM come from the germline V gene. CDR3 size: 12 residues. The CDR3 sequence is CASTSGSYEQYF. The CDR3 DNA reads as TGTGCCTCAACTAGCGGTTCCTACGAGCAGTACTTC.

This clonotype occurred many times. The chain joins TRBV11-2 to TRBJ2-1; D possibly matches TRBD1 or TRBD2 (5 bases each). The CDR3 is made up of 14 amino acids. Germline V gene data show CDR1 as SGHAT and CDR2 as FQNNGV. V was clipped by 10 bases and J by 6 bases, with 19 bases between them. The CDR3 sequence is CATTPGAGGNEQFF. CDR3 DNA: TGTGCCACGACCCCTGGGGCTGGGGGCAATGAGCAGTTCTTC.